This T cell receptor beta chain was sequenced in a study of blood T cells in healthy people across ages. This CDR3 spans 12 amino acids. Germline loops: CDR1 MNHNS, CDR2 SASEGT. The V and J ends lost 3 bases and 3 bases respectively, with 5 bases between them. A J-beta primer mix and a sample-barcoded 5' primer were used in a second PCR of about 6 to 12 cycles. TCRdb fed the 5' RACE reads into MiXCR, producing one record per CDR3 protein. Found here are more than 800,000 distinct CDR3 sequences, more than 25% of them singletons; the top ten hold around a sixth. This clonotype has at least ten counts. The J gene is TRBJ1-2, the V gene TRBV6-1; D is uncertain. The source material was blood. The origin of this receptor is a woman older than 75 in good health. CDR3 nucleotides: TGTGCCAGCAGTGACAGATACTATGGCTACACCTTC. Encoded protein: CASSDRYYGYTF.